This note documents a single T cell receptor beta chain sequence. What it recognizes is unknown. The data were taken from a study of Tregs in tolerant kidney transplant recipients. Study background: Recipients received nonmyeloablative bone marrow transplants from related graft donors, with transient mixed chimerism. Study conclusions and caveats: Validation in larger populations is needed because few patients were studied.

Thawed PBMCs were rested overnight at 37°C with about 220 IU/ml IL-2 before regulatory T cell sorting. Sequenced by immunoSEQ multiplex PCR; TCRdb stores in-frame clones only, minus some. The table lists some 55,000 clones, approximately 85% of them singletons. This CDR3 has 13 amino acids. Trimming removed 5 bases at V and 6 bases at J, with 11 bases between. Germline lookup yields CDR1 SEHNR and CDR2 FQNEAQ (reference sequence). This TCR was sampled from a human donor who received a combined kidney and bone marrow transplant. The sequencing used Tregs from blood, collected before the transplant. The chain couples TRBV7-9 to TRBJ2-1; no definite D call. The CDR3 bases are TGTGCCAGCAGCCTGGGTAAGGTCAATGAGCAGTTCTTC. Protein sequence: CASSLGKVNEQFF.